What follows are 10 T cell receptor beta chains derived from one specimen sequenced in a study of human versus mouse CDR3 diversity and MHC coevolution. The table came from immunoSEQ multiplex PCR; TCRdb's copy has only in-frame clones and leaves some out. The sample lists tens of thousands of clones, around 94% occurring once. Sequencing was done on a sample of naive CD4+ T cells from blood. Stated subset: CD45RO-negative CD62L-positive naive CD4 T cells. The receptor set was obtained from a person aged 55 to 69 in good health.

The chain recombines TRBV19 with TRBJ1-3; tentative D call: TRBD1 (5 bases). With 5 bases removed from V and 0 bases from J, the gap between germline ends came to 8 bases. The CDR3 length is 14 residues. Germline CDR1 and CDR2: LNHDA and SQIVND (reference sequence). The CDR3 here is CASSQQDSGNTIYF. The CDR3 coding sequence is TGTGCCAGTAGTCAACAGGACTCTGGAAACACCATATATTTT. Full variable domain (missing parts from reference TRBV19 and TRBJ1-3): DGGITQSPKYLFRKEGQNVTLSCEQNLNHDAMYWYRQDPGQGLRLIYYSQIVNDFQKGDIAEGYSVSREKKESFPLTVTSAQKNPTAFYLCASSQQDSGNTIYFGEGSWLTVV.

The CDR3 nucleotides are TGTGCCAGTAGTGGGACAGGGAATCAGCCCCAGCATTTT. Translated: CASSGTGNQPQHF. This chain uses TRBV19 with TRBJ1-5; 9 bases align to TRBD1. In germline, CDR1 is LNHDA, CDR2 SQIVND (reference sequence). The CDR3 has 13 residues. Unmatched junction bases numbered 0, after V lost 5 bases and J lost 4 bases. Looking up the rest from reference TRBV19 and TRBJ1-5 gives the full variable domain: DGGITQSPKYLFRKEGQNVTLSCEQNLNHDAMYWYRQDPGQGLRLIYYSQIVNDFQKGDIAEGYSVSREKKESFPLTVTSAQKNPTAFYLCASSGTGNQPQHFGDGTRLSIL.

The chain couples TRBV25-1 to TRBJ2-5; a possible D gene is TRBD2 (5 bases). In germline, CDR1 is MGHDK, CDR2 SYGVNS. Trimming left V 6 bases short and J 7 bases short, with 21 bases between. This CDR3 comprises 15 residues. CDR3 protein: CASRSGGGLGWTQYF. The CDR3 region has the DNA TGTGCCAGCAGAAGCGGAGGCGGGCTCGGGTGGACCCAGTACTTC.

V gene TRBV9 combines with J gene TRBJ1-3, with 9 bases identical to TRBD1. V was pared by 3 bases and J by 2 bases, with 3 bases of the junction left unmatched. The CDR3 totals 15 residues. Germline CDR1 is SGDLS and CDR2 is YYNGEE. In DNA form, the CDR3 reads TGTGCCAGCAGCGGCAGGACAGGGGCTGGAAACACCATATATTTT. It codes for CASSGRTGAGNTIYF. Drawing the rest from reference TRBV9 and TRBJ1-3, the complete variable domain is DSGVTQTPKHLITATGQRVTLRCSPRSGDLSVYWYQQSLDQGLQFLIQYYNGEERAKGNILERFSAQQFPDLHSELNLSSLELGDSALYFCASSGRTGAGNTIYFGEGSWLTVV.

This chain connects TRBV30 to TRBJ1-1; a possible D gene is TRBD1 (5 bases). Germline CDR1 GTSNPN, CDR2 SVGIG (reference sequence). CDR3 length: 12 amino acids. Between the trimmed V and J ends, which lost 7 bases and 5 bases, there was a span of 14 bases. The CDR3 DNA follows: TGTGCCTCCAGGGTGAAGGGAACTGAAGCTTTCTTT. It is translated as CASRVKGTEAFF.

This clone has only a few counts. The chain joins TRBV21-1 to TRBJ2-3; the table names TRBD1, a call not compared with the DNA. TRBV21-1 is a pseudogene. The CDR3 is 14 amino acids. Here the CDR3 reads CATPTGGRTDTQYF. The CDR3 bases are TGTGCCACCCCGACAGGGGGCCGCACAGATACGCAGTATTTT.

The chain employs TRBV6-1 and TRBJ2-1; 7 positions agree with TRBD2. Germline loops: CDR1 MNHNS, CDR2 SASEGT. Unmatched junction bases numbered 14, after V lost 2 bases and J lost 10 bases. The CDR3 covers 16 residues. DNA for the CDR3: TGTGCCAGCAGTGAACCCGGGACTATACTACATTGGGAGCAGTTCTTC. Translating it yields CASSEPGTILHWEQFF.

V and J are TRBV11-3 and TRBJ2-2, with 9 bases fitting TRBD2. Germline V gene data show CDR1 as SGHNT and CDR2 as YENEEA. The CDR3 covers 16 residues. V shed 5 bases and J 5 bases; nucleotides not matched to a gene: 9. As DNA, the CDR3 is TGTGCCAGCAGCCGACTAGCGGTCCTAGGGACCGGGGAGCTGTTTTTT. It specifies CASSRLAVLGTGELFF.

The gene calls are TRBV19 and TRBJ1-2, with TRBD1 matching over 7 bases. Trimming cost V 6 bases and J 0 bases; bases outside gene matches: 13. The CDR3 covers 17 residues. The germline V gene has CDR1 LNHDA and CDR2 SQIVND (reference sequence). For the CDR3, the DNA is TGTGCCAGTAGCCCGGGACAGCCGGGCCAAGCTAACTATGGCTACACCTTC. It specifies CASSPGQPGQANYGYTF.

The chain joins TRBV2 to TRBJ1-2, with TRBD1 matching over 7 bases. The J segment lost 4 bases and the V segment lost 5 bases, leaving 4 bases of the junction unmatched. This CDR3 spans 13 amino acids. Germline values: CDR1 SNHLY, CDR2 FYNNEI. The CDR3 nucleotides read TGTGCCAGCAGTCCCGGGACAGTCTATGGCTACACCTTC. Amino acids: CASSPGTVYGYTF.